The 27 T cell receptor beta chains below come from one sample, sequenced in a study of blood T cell repertoires in COVID-19. TCRdb's table, derived via immunoSEQ multiplex PCR, lists solely in-frame clones and lacks some. The table includes 62,000 or so clones, approximately 88% detected once. Specimen: peripheral blood. These receptors all stem from a human donor in a cohort sampled during active COVID-19.

This clone was counted between two and nine times. The rearrangement uses TRBV30 and TRBJ1-3; D might be TRBD1 (5 bases). V was shortened by 5 bases and J by 2 bases, with 13 bases between the two germline ends. Per the germline V gene, CDR1 is GTSNPN and CDR2 is SVGIG (reference sequence). This CDR3 region has 14 residues. The DNA for the CDR3 is TGTGCCTGGGAGCCGGGCAGGGCTGGAAACACCATATATTTT. Translated: CAWEPGRAGNTIYF. The variable domain in full, completed from reference TRBV30 and TRBJ1-3, reads SQTIHQWPATLVQPVGSPLSLECTVEGTSNPNLYWYRQAAGRGLQLLFYSVGIGQISSEVPQNLSASRPQDRQFILSSKKLLLSDSGFYLCAWEPGRAGNTIYFGEGSWLTVV.

In DNA, the CDR3 is TGTGCCAGCAGTTACGGGGGGGTCGAGCAGTACTTC. Its protein product is CASSYGGVEQYF. The chain joins TRBV6-2 or TRBV6-3 to TRBJ2-7, with TRBD2 matching over 7 bases. CDR1 is MNHEY and CDR2 is SVGEGT in the germline V gene. V gave up 2 bases and J gave up 6 bases; unmatched junction bases: 1. CDR3 length equals 12 residues.

This clone was observed a single time. The rearrangement uses TRBV28 and TRBJ1-2, with D unresolved. The ends were cut back, 8 bases at V and 0 bases at J, with 16 bases in the middle. The germline gives CDR1 MDHEN, CDR2 SYDVKM. The length of the CDR3 is 15 residues. Here the CDR3 DNA reads TGTGCCAGCCTCCACATTTGGGCCTCTAACTATGGCTACACCTTC. This encodes CASLHIWASNYGYTF.

CDR3 DNA sequence: TGTGCCAGCAAACTCTCTGGAGCTACTAACTATGGCTACACCTTC. It translates to CASKLSGATNYGYTF. The chain links TRBV19 to TRBJ1-2, with unresolved D. This CDR3 comprises 15 residues. Trimming took 9 bases from V and 0 from J, leaving 17 bases between them. CDR1 and CDR2 (germline): LNHDA, SQIVND (reference sequence).

The chain links TRBV9 to TRBJ2-3; 7 positions match TRBD2. The germline CDR1 and CDR2 sequences are SGDLS and YYNGEE. CDR3 length: 13 amino acids. The J segment lost 6 bases and the V segment lost 3 bases, leaving 4 bases of the junction unmatched. The CDR3 DNA sequence: TGTGCCAGCAGCGCGACTAGCTTGGATACGCAGTATTTT. It specifies CASSATSLDTQYF.

The chain carries TRBV7-9 and TRBJ1-5; the D is unclear. Trimming stripped 5 bases from V and 3 bases from J, with 11 bases between. This CDR3 region has 14 residues. Per germline, CDR1 SEHNR and CDR2 FQNEAQ (reference sequence). The CDR3: CASSRSGYNQPQHF. As DNA, the CDR3 is TGTGCCAGCAGCCGTTCAGGTTACAATCAGCCCCAGCATTTT.

This clone occurred once. This rearrangement joins TRBV12-3 or TRBV12-4 to TRBJ1-2; 7 bases align to TRBD1. The length of the CDR3 is 12 residues. V shed 3 bases, J shed 7 bases, and the junction held 2 bases outside the gene matches. The chain's CDR3 is CASSFNRGGYTF. The CDR3 nucleotides read TGTGCCAGCAGTTTTAACAGGGGTGGCTACACCTTC.

This chain joins TRBV7-2 and TRBJ2-6; 7 positions match TRBD1. V dropped 5 bases and J dropped 2; count of bases not matched to a gene: 3. From germline, CDR1 is SGHTA and CDR2 FQGNSA. The CDR3 is 15 residues long. CDR3 loop: CASSRDRAGANVLTF. In nucleotides, the CDR3 is TGTGCCAGCAGCCGCGACAGGGCTGGGGCCAACGTCCTGACTTTC.

This clone has only one observation. The gene calls are TRBV12-3 or TRBV12-4 and TRBJ1-5; 7 bases fit TRBD1. CDR3 length: 13 residues. Trimming cost V 6 bases and J 4 bases; bases outside gene matches: 3. The CDR3 DNA reads as TGTGCCAGCAGCCGGGACAGAAATCAGCCCCAGCATTTT. Translated, it gives CASSRDRNQPQHF.

This sequence joins TRBV20-1 and TRBJ2-3; D uncertain. Trimming pared 3 bases from V and 6 bases from J, leaving 22 bases between. This CDR3 is 16 amino acids long. In germline, CDR1 is DFQATT, CDR2 SNEGSKA (reference sequence). The chain's CDR3 is CSASWSDRRPRDTQYF. CDR3 nucleotides: TGCAGTGCTAGTTGGAGTGATCGACGACCGCGGGATACGCAGTATTTT.

CDR3 nucleotides: TGTGCCAGCAGTTTCCGACTAGCGGGAAACACCGGGGAGCTGTTTTTT. Encoded protein: CASSFRLAGNTGELFF. The gene calls are TRBV27 and TRBJ2-2; 11 bases map to TRBD2. Germline V gene data show CDR1 as MNHEY and CDR2 as SMNVEV (reference sequence). The length of the CDR3 is 16 residues. The V segment lost 3 bases and the J segment 2 bases; nucleotides outside the gene matches: 2.

This clone was picked up a small number of times. The chain employs TRBV24-1 and TRBJ2-3; 10 bases agree with TRBD1. The J segment lost 5 bases and the V segment lost 3 bases, leaving 7 bases of the junction unmatched. This CDR3 contains 16 residues. The V gene's germline CDR1 is KGHDR and CDR2 SFDVKD. The CDR3 protein is CATSDPRDRGGDTQYF. CDR3 DNA sequence: TGTGCCACCAGTGATCCCCGGGACAGGGGCGGAGATACGCAGTATTTT.

The chain joins TRBV5-6 to TRBJ1-1; 7 positions match TRBD1. Germline-derived CDR1 and CDR2 are SGHDT and YYEEEE. This CDR3 is 12 amino acids long. After removal of 5 bases from V and 5 bases from J, the junction contained 3 bases not matched to a gene. This CDR3 reads CASRLQGTEAFF. CDR3 nucleotides: TGTGCCAGCAGGTTACAGGGGACTGAAGCTTTCTTT.

This sequence joins TRBV7-6 and TRBJ1-1; weak D call: TRBD1 (5 bases). The CDR3 sequence is 15 residues long. V shed 2 bases and J shed 0 bases, with 10 bases lying between them. The V gene's germline CDR1 is SGHVS and CDR2 FNYEAQ. The CDR3 protein is CASSLYDSMNTEAFF. The CDR3 nucleotides read TGTGCCAGCAGCTTATACGACAGTATGAACACTGAAGCTTTCTTT.

This chain links TRBV19 with TRBJ1-1, with D maybe TRBD1 (6 bases). The V end was cut by 6 bases, the J end by 5 bases, with 10 bases between. This CDR3 region has 12 residues. Germline V gene sequence: CDR1 LNHDA, CDR2 SQIVND (reference sequence). The CDR3 loop is CASRLRGTEAFF. The DNA of the CDR3 is TGTGCCAGTAGACTCAGGGGAACTGAAGCTTTCTTT.

This rearrangement joins TRBV7-3 to TRBJ2-3; no reliable D call. This CDR3 comprises 13 residues. Between the trimmed V and J ends, which lost 6 bases and 5 bases, there was a span of 12 bases. Germline V gene data show CDR1 as SGHTA and CDR2 as FQGTGA. As DNA, the CDR3 is TGTGCCAGCAGTCCGAGGTTTAGAGATACGCAGTATTTT. Amino acid sequence: CASSPRFRDTQYF.

The CDR3 loop reads CASSSLAGEDTDTQYF. CDR3 nucleotides: TGCGCCAGCTCCTCTTTAGCGGGAGAAGATACAGATACGCAGTATTTT. The chain recombines TRBV5-1 with TRBJ2-3; 9 bases align to TRBD2. The CDR3 is 16 amino acids. Germline trimming cut 7 bases from V and 3 bases from J; bases unmatched to any gene: 12. The V gene's germline CDR1 is SGHRS and CDR2 YFSETQ.

The chain recombines TRBV5-4 with TRBJ1-2; D gene uncertain. Per the germline V gene, CDR1 is SGHNT and CDR2 is YYREEE (reference sequence). The CDR3 has 14 residues. Between the trimmed V and J ends, which lost 0 bases and 4 bases, there was a span of 10 bases. CDR3 DNA sequence: TGTGCCAGCAGCTTGGAGCGGGTTGGCTATGGCTACACCTTC. Its translation is CASSLERVGYGYTF.

J is TRBJ1-1 and V is TRBV7-2; D call uncertain. V lost 5 bases to trimming and J lost 7 bases, with 11 bases between them. Germline V gene data show CDR1 as SGHTA and CDR2 as FQGNSA. The CDR3 covers 12 residues. The CDR3 spells CASSPRSGEAFF. The CDR3 DNA reads TGTGCCAGCAGCCCTCGGTCGGGTGAAGCTTTCTTT.

The J gene is TRBJ1-5, the V gene TRBV28, with D uncertain. V lost 5 bases to trimming and J lost 0 bases, with 14 bases between them. The germline V gene has CDR1 MDHEN and CDR2 SYDVKM. The CDR3 has 16 amino acids. CDR3 amino acids: CASSPAGRDSNQPQHF. The DNA for the CDR3 is TGTGCCAGCAGTCCAGCCGGGAGGGATAGCAATCAGCCCCAGCATTTT.

V usage is TRBV28 and J usage is TRBJ2-7; TRBD1 matches at 11 bases. V trimming: 6 bases; J trimming: 3 bases; junction bases outside the gene matches: 7. The CDR3 has 15 residues. Germline CDR1 reads MDHEN; CDR2 reads SYDVKM. In DNA form, the CDR3 reads TGTGCCAGCAGCCCCGGGGGGACAGGGGGCTACGAGCAGTACTTC. Amino acids: CASSPGGTGGYEQYF.

This rearrangement joins TRBV7-2 to TRBJ2-1, with D unclear. Germline lookup yields CDR1 SGHTA and CDR2 FQGNSA. The CDR3 contains 15 residues. Trimming took 0 bases from V and 3 from J, leaving 9 bases between them. The CDR3 spells CASSLAGPGYNEQFF. The CDR3 DNA reads as TGTGCCAGCAGCTTAGCCGGTCCCGGCTACAATGAGCAGTTCTTC.

As for this clone: Relative to the germline gene, one junction end is altered; a read error may explain this. The rearrangement joins TRBV10-3 to TRBJ1-5; no firm D call. Germline CDR1 is ENHRY and CDR2 is SYGVKD. The CDR3 spans 15 residues. The CDR3 DNA is TGTGCCATCAGTCTCGATGGGTCTAGCACTCAGCCCCAGCATTTT. The encoded protein is CAISLDGSSTQPQHF.

The chain is built from TRBV27 and TRBJ2-5, with 11 positions matching TRBD2. The length of the CDR3 is 16 residues. V shed 4 bases, J shed 5 bases, and the junction held 9 bases outside the gene matches. Per germline, CDR1 MNHEY and CDR2 SMNVEV (reference sequence). The CDR3: CASSSGTSGNRETQYF. The DNA of the CDR3 is TGTGCCAGCAGTTCCGGGACTAGCGGAAATAGGGAGACCCAGTACTTC.

The chain joins TRBV7-8 to TRBJ1-4, with D possibly TRBD1 on 6 matching bases. The CDR3 is 14 residues long. Trimming pared 1 base from V and 4 bases from J, leaving 7 bases between. CDR1 and CDR2 (germline): SGHVS, FQNEAQ. Here the CDR3 reads CASSLGTVNEKLFF. CDR3 DNA: TGTGCCAGCAGCTTAGGGACAGTTAATGAAAAACTGTTTTTT.

This clone was detected once. V and J are TRBV7-9 and TRBJ1-2; 9 positions agree with TRBD1. The V and J ends lost 3 bases and 6 bases, in that order; junction bases with no gene match: 2. CDR3 length equals 13 residues. Germline-derived CDR1 and CDR2 are SEHNR and FQNEAQ (reference sequence). The CDR3 bases are TGTGCCAGCAGCTTCGACAGGGGGGATGGCTACACCTTC. Amino acid sequence: CASSFDRGDGYTF.

V and J are TRBV19 and TRBJ1-2; D uncertain. Germline V CDR1 and CDR2: LNHDA, SQIVND (reference sequence). CDR3 length: 13 amino acids. V lost 5 bases and J 4 bases, leaving 11 bases between the germline ends. The CDR3, as DNA: TGTGCCAGTAGTCAGCGGGCAGGCTATGGCTACACCTTC. It codes for CASSQRAGYGYTF.